These T cell receptor beta chains were read from a single sample in a study of response to subunit inactivated influenza vaccine. From the RT-PCR reads, TCRdb called clonotypes with MiXCR, one entry per CDR3 protein. Seen here are about 540,000 distinct CDR3 sequences, 20% to 25% observed once, and the top ten hold under 3.5%. These data were also reused for a study on T cells expressing NK-cell markers.

The specimen comprised CD4+ T cells sorted from PBMCs, sampled about 11 days after vaccination. The receptor set was obtained from a man between 50 and 59 years old who received an inactivated influenza vaccine. The CDR3 runs from the conserved cysteine through the conserved F or W. Fields, in order: J gene, clone size, D gene, V gene, CDR3 protein, CDR3 DNA. A D gene is named only where the DNA matches it firmly. Clone size is not always given. Where it is, it says once, few, many or a class for expanded clones.

J gene: TRBJ2-3
clone size: .
D gene: .
V gene: TRBV12-3/TRBV12-4
CDR3 protein: CASSPKGGASDTQYF
CDR3 DNA: TGTGCCAGCAGTCCGAAAGGGGGGGCTTCAGATACGCAGTATTTT

J gene: TRBJ2-1
clone size: few
D gene: .
V gene: TRBV6-2/TRBV6-3
CDR3 protein: CASKRETNNEQFF
CDR3 DNA: TGTGCCAGCAAGCGAGAAACAAACAATGAGCAGTTCTTC

J gene: TRBJ2-7
clone size: few
D gene: TRBD1
V gene: TRBV11-1
CDR3 protein: CASSPSIFGTAKKTYEQYF
CDR3 DNA: TGTGCCAGCAGCCCATCCATTTTCGGGACAGCGAAAAAGACCTACGAGCAGTACTTC

J gene: TRBJ2-5
clone size: .
D gene: .
V gene: TRBV7-8
CDR3 protein: CASSLALTQYF
CDR3 DNA: TGTGCCAGCAGCTTAGCCCTGACCCAGTACTTC

J gene: TRBJ2-7
clone size: few
D gene: .
V gene: TRBV11-2
CDR3 protein: CASSLDLASALEQYF
CDR3 DNA: TGTGCCAGCAGCTTAGATTTAGCCAGCGCCCTGGAGCAGTACTTC

J gene: TRBJ2-7
clone size: few
D gene: .
V gene: TRBV18
CDR3 protein: CASSPVQGDSEQYF
CDR3 DNA: TGTGCCAGCTCACCAGTCCAGGGAGACAGCGAGCAGTACTTC

J gene: TRBJ2-7
clone size: .
D gene: .
V gene: TRBV11-1
CDR3 protein: CASSHSNQGNKQYF
CDR3 DNA: TGTGCCAGCAGCCATAGTAATCAGGGGAACAAGCAGTACTTC

J gene: TRBJ2-7
clone size: .
D gene: .
V gene: TRBV24-1
CDR3 protein: CATSDGQTWPYEQYF
CDR3 DNA: TGTGCCACCAGTGATGGACAAACCTGGCCCTACGAGCAGTACTTC

J gene: TRBJ2-7
clone size: few
D gene: TRBD2
V gene: TRBV20-1
CDR3 protein: CSARDGLAAYYEQYF
CDR3 DNA: TGCAGTGCTAGAGACGGACTAGCGGCTTACTACGAGCAGTACTTC

J gene: TRBJ1-2
clone size: many
D gene: .
V gene: TRBV2
CDR3 protein: CASSEASYGYTF
CDR3 DNA: TGTGCCAGCAGTGAAGCAAGCTATGGCTACACCTTC

J gene: TRBJ2-3
clone size: few
D gene: TRBD2
V gene: TRBV5-5
CDR3 protein: CASSYGTSGRDGDTQYF
CDR3 DNA: TGTGCCAGCAGCTACGGGACTAGCGGGAGGGATGGAGATACGCAGTATTTT

J gene: TRBJ2-7
clone size: .
D gene: .
V gene: TRBV20-1
CDR3 protein: CSARPRASGEQYF
CDR3 DNA: TGCAGTGCTAGACCCCGGGCGTCGGGTGAGCAGTACTTC

J gene: TRBJ1-5
clone size: .
D gene: TRBD1
V gene: TRBV6-1
CDR3 protein: CASSPGTGRSSAQHF
CDR3 DNA: TGTGCCAGCAGTCCCGGGACAGGGCGTTCATCAGCCCAGCATTTT

J gene: TRBJ1-3
clone size: .
D gene: .
V gene: TRBV9
CDR3 protein: CASSPRGDSGNTIYF
CDR3 DNA: TGTGCCAGCAGCCCTCGGGGCGACTCTGGAAACACCATATATTTT

J gene: TRBJ2-7
clone size: .
D gene: .
V gene: TRBV29-1
CDR3 protein: CSVGSDEQYF
CDR3 DNA: TGCAGCGTTGGGAGCGACGAGCAGTACTTC

J gene: TRBJ2-3
clone size: many
D gene: .
V gene: TRBV7-7
CDR3 protein: CASSLGGDDDTQYF
CDR3 DNA: TGTGCTAGCAGCTTAGGTGGGGATGACGATACGCAGTATTTT

J gene: TRBJ1-5
clone size: many
D gene: .
V gene: TRBV20-1
CDR3 protein: CSAVSGGSNQPQHF
CDR3 DNA: TGCAGTGCTGTCTCCGGGGGCAGCAATCAGCCCCAGCATTTT

J gene: TRBJ2-5
clone size: few
D gene: TRBD2
V gene: TRBV6-9
CDR3 protein: CASRTAGTRKETQYF
CDR3 DNA: TGTGCCAGCAGAACGGCCGGGACTAGAAAAGAGACCCAGTACTTC

J gene: TRBJ1-6
clone size: .
D gene: .
V gene: TRBV7-8
CDR3 protein: CASSLGGGKSPLHF
CDR3 DNA: TGTGCCAGCAGCTTAGGCGGAGGAAAATCACCCCTCCACTTT

J gene: TRBJ2-1
clone size: .
D gene: .
V gene: TRBV20-1
CDR3 protein: CSARVTARYNEQFF
CDR3 DNA: TGCAGTGCTAGAGTAACGGCCCGATACAATGAGCAGTTCTTC

J gene: TRBJ1-3
clone size: few
D gene: .
V gene: TRBV7-9
CDR3 protein: CASSLEGLRNSGNTIYF
CDR3 DNA: TGTGCCAGCAGCTTAGAGGGCCTTCGGAACTCTGGAAACACCATATATTTT

J gene: TRBJ2-5
clone size: .
D gene: .
V gene: TRBV6-1
CDR3 protein: CASSDGSGAQETQYF
CDR3 DNA: TGTGCCAGCAGTGACGGTTCAGGGGCCCAAGAGACCCAGTACTTC

J gene: TRBJ2-7
clone size: .
D gene: TRBD1
V gene: TRBV10-3
CDR3 protein: CAITERDRGEQYF
CDR3 DNA: TGTGCCATCACCGAACGGGACAGGGGCGAGCAGTACTTC

J gene: TRBJ1-2
clone size: .
D gene: .
V gene: TRBV6-5
CDR3 protein: CASSYGRVSADGYTF
CDR3 DNA: TGTGCCAGCAGTTACGGACGTGTTTCGGCAGATGGCTACACCTTC

J gene: TRBJ2-2
clone size: .
D gene: .
V gene: TRBV6-2/TRBV6-3
CDR3 protein: CASGGGTGELFF
CDR3 DNA: TGTGCCAGCGGGGGTGGCACCGGGGAGCTGTTTTTT

J gene: TRBJ2-2
clone size: many
D gene: .
V gene: TRBV7-9
CDR3 protein: CASSLGPQNTGELFF
CDR3 DNA: TGTGCCAGCAGCTTGGGACCGCAGAACACCGGGGAGCTGTTTTTT

J gene: TRBJ2-3
clone size: few
D gene: .
V gene: TRBV6-5
CDR3 protein: CASSYSAFSPTDTQYF
CDR3 DNA: TGTGCCAGCAGTTACTCTGCCTTCTCCCCCACAGATACGCAGTATTTT

J gene: TRBJ2-1
clone size: .
D gene: TRBD2
V gene: TRBV10-3
CDR3 protein: CAISTTSGSTNEQFF
CDR3 DNA: TGTGCCATCAGCACTACTAGCGGGAGTACGAATGAGCAGTTCTTC

J gene: TRBJ2-7
clone size: once
D gene: .
V gene: TRBV20-1
CDR3 protein: CSAGRGLNEQYF
CDR3 DNA: TGCAGTGCTGGCAGGGGTCTGAACGAGCAGTACTTC

J gene: TRBJ2-1
clone size: few
D gene: TRBD2
V gene: TRBV7-2
CDR3 protein: CASSLSLAGDSNEQFF
CDR3 DNA: TGTGCCAGCAGCTTATCCCTAGCGGGAGACTCTAATGAGCAGTTCTTC

J gene: TRBJ2-2
clone size: .
D gene: TRBD2
V gene: TRBV7-2
CDR3 protein: CASSFLTGTSGSGELFF
CDR3 DNA: TGTGCCAGCAGCTTTCTTACCGGGACTAGCGGGAGCGGGGAGCTGTTTTTT

J gene: TRBJ2-7
clone size: .
D gene: .
V gene: TRBV7-9
CDR3 protein: CASSPGPTGEQYF
CDR3 DNA: TGTGCCAGCAGCCCGGGACCAACGGGAGAGCAGTACTTC

J gene: TRBJ2-7
clone size: .
D gene: .
V gene: TRBV12-3/TRBV12-4
CDR3 protein: CASSLGPSGFYEQYF
CDR3 DNA: TGTGCCAGCAGTTTAGGACCCAGCGGGTTTTACGAGCAGTACTTC

J gene: TRBJ1-5
clone size: .
D gene: TRBD1
V gene: TRBV6-1
CDR3 protein: CASRATGGMYQPQHF
CDR3 DNA: TGTGCCAGCAGAGCGACAGGGGGCATGTATCAGCCCCAGCATTTT

J gene: TRBJ2-1
clone size: few
D gene: TRBD2
V gene: TRBV18
CDR3 protein: CASSPGRGTSSYNEQFF
CDR3 DNA: TGTGCCAGCTCACCAGGGCGGGGGACGAGCTCCTACAATGAGCAGTTCTTC

J gene: TRBJ1-2
clone size: .
D gene: TRBD1
V gene: TRBV20-1
CDR3 protein: CSASGTGARNYGYTF
CDR3 DNA: TGCAGTGCTTCCGGGACAGGCGCTCGAAACTATGGCTACACCTTC

J gene: TRBJ2-7
clone size: .
D gene: .
V gene: TRBV18
CDR3 protein: CASSPPGRTYEQYF
CDR3 DNA: TGTGCCAGCTCACCACCGGGGCGGACCTACGAGCAGTACTTC

J gene: TRBJ2-3
clone size: .
D gene: .
V gene: TRBV5-1
CDR3 protein: CASSLEKRTTDTQYF
CDR3 DNA: TGCGCCAGCAGCTTGGAAAAGCGGACCACAGATACGCAGTATTTT

J gene: TRBJ1-5
clone size: few
D gene: TRBD1
V gene: TRBV18
CDR3 protein: CASSAGQSNQPQHF
CDR3 DNA: TGTGCCAGCTCGGCGGGACAGAGCAATCAGCCCCAGCATTTT

J gene: TRBJ2-3
clone size: .
D gene: .
V gene: TRBV20-1
CDR3 protein: CSACRRDSSDTQYF
CDR3 DNA: TGCAGTGCTTGTAGACGGGATTCCTCAGATACGCAGTATTTT

J gene: TRBJ2-7
clone size: few
D gene: TRBD1
V gene: TRBV29-1
CDR3 protein: CSVFDRGRGTSYEQYF
CDR3 DNA: TGCAGCGTGTTCGACAGGGGGAGAGGGACCTCCTACGAGCAGTACTTC

J gene: TRBJ2-2
clone size: few
D gene: TRBD1
V gene: TRBV20-1
CDR3 protein: CSAKTGHTGELFF
CDR3 DNA: TGCAGTGCTAAGACAGGGCACACCGGGGAGCTGTTTTTT

J gene: TRBJ2-2
clone size: .
D gene: TRBD1
V gene: TRBV11-2
CDR3 protein: CASRSGTGKTGELFF
CDR3 DNA: TGTGCCAGCAGATCCGGGACAGGGAAAACCGGGGAGCTGTTTTTT

J gene: TRBJ2-5
clone size: .
D gene: TRBD1
V gene: TRBV12-3/TRBV12-4
CDR3 protein: CASTPRRGLAETQYF
CDR3 DNA: TGTGCCAGCACCCCCCGCAGGGGGCTCGCAGAGACCCAGTACTTC

J gene: TRBJ1-5
clone size: few
D gene: .
V gene: TRBV11-2
CDR3 protein: CASSWAHNQPQHF
CDR3 DNA: TGTGCCAGCAGCTGGGCCCACAATCAGCCCCAGCATTTT

J gene: TRBJ1-5
clone size: few
D gene: .
V gene: TRBV10-3
CDR3 protein: CAIRQGSNQPQHF
CDR3 DNA: TGTGCCATCAGACAGGGTAGCAATCAGCCCCAGCATTTT

J gene: TRBJ2-7
clone size: .
D gene: .
V gene: TRBV5-6
CDR3 protein: CASSFFTDGGEEQYF
CDR3 DNA: TGTGCCAGCAGCTTTTTTACCGACGGGGGCGAAGAGCAGTACTTC

J gene: TRBJ1-3
clone size: .
D gene: .
V gene: TRBV6-1
CDR3 protein: CASRVGDGSSGNTIYF
CDR3 DNA: TGTGCCAGCAGGGTAGGGGACGGAAGCTCTGGAAACACCATATATTTT

J gene: TRBJ2-7
clone size: .
D gene: .
V gene: TRBV5-1
CDR3 protein: CASSYTGPYYEQYF
CDR3 DNA: TGCGCCAGCAGTTACACCGGGCCATACTACGAGCAGTACTTC

J gene: TRBJ2-4
clone size: .
D gene: .
V gene: TRBV19
CDR3 protein: CASSITGSGKNIQYF
CDR3 DNA: TGTGCCAGTAGTATAACCGGGAGTGGGAAAAACATTCAGTACTTC

J gene: TRBJ1-1
clone size: .
D gene: TRBD1
V gene: TRBV6-1
CDR3 protein: CASSPGQPAEAFF
CDR3 DNA: TGTGCCAGCAGCCCGGGACAGCCCGCTGAAGCTTTCTTT

J gene: TRBJ1-5
clone size: few
D gene: .
V gene: TRBV5-6
CDR3 protein: CASSLGQGIEQPQHF
CDR3 DNA: TGTGCCAGCAGCTTGGGCCAGGGGATAGAACAGCCCCAGCATTTT

J gene: TRBJ2-7
clone size: .
D gene: TRBD1
V gene: TRBV7-8
CDR3 protein: CASSRQTGSSYEQYF
CDR3 DNA: TGTGCCAGCAGCCGTCAGACAGGGAGCTCCTACGAGCAGTACTTC